This is a list of T cell receptor beta chains from one sample in a study of T cells after yellow fever vaccination. TCRdb independently ran MiXCR on the 5' RACE reads; one entry per CDR3 protein. The table includes nearly 300,000 distinct CDR3 sequences, 8.7% detected once. Sequencing was performed on CD4+ T cells sorted from PBMCs, taken 5 days after the yellow fever booster vaccination. These receptors were collected from a man aged 18 to 30 who received the YFV17D yellow fever vaccine. The CDR3 runs from the conserved cysteine through the conserved F or W. Fields, in order: clone size, J gene, V gene, D gene, CDR3 protein, CDR3 DNA. D genes are given only for firm matches. The size of a clone is reported for some rows only, either as once, few or many, or as a class for expanded clones.

few	TRBJ2-1	TRBV10-3	.	CAISEFSGSYNEQFF	TGTGCCATCAGTGAGTTCTCGGGCTCCTACAATGAGCAGTTCTTC
.	TRBJ2-5	TRBV4-3	TRBD2	CASSQQVGGETQYF	TGCGCCAGCAGCCAGCAGGTCGGGGGGGAGACCCAGTACTTC
.	TRBJ2-7	TRBV11-2	.	CASSLDRQGEQYF	TGTGCCAGCAGCTTAGATAGGCAGGGAGAGCAGTACTTC
few	TRBJ2-2	TRBV6-6	.	CASSRLWGLRGELFF	TGTGCCAGCAGTCGCCTGTGGGGCCTTCGGGGGGAGCTGTTTTTT
few	TRBJ2-5	TRBV25-1	.	CASSGTAQTQYF	TGTGCCAGCAGTGGTACTGCGCAGACCCAGTACTTC
few	TRBJ2-1	TRBV10-3	TRBD1	CAISESGQGGNEQFF	TGTGCCATCAGTGAGTCGGGACAGGGGGGAAATGAGCAGTTCTTC
many	TRBJ2-5	TRBV5-1	TRBD2	CASSLTGASGEGETQYF	TGCGCCAGCAGCTTGACCGGGGCTAGCGGAGAGGGAGAGACCCAGTACTTC
few	TRBJ1-6	TRBV20-1	.	CSVYRRNSPLHF	TGCAGTGTGTACAGGCGAAATTCACCCCTCCACTTT
.	TRBJ1-1	TRBV7-9	TRBD1	CASSPRTGMNTEAFF	TGTGCCAGCAGCCCTAGGACAGGCATGAACACTGAAGCTTTCTTT
many	TRBJ1-1	TRBV29-1	.	CSVRKGPANTEAFF	TGCAGCGTTCGCAAGGGGCCGGCGAACACTGAAGCTTTCTTT
few	TRBJ2-3	TRBV7-2	TRBD1	CASSLGGTGFTDTQYF	TGTGCCAGCAGCTTGGGAGGGACAGGGTTCACAGATACGCAGTATTTT